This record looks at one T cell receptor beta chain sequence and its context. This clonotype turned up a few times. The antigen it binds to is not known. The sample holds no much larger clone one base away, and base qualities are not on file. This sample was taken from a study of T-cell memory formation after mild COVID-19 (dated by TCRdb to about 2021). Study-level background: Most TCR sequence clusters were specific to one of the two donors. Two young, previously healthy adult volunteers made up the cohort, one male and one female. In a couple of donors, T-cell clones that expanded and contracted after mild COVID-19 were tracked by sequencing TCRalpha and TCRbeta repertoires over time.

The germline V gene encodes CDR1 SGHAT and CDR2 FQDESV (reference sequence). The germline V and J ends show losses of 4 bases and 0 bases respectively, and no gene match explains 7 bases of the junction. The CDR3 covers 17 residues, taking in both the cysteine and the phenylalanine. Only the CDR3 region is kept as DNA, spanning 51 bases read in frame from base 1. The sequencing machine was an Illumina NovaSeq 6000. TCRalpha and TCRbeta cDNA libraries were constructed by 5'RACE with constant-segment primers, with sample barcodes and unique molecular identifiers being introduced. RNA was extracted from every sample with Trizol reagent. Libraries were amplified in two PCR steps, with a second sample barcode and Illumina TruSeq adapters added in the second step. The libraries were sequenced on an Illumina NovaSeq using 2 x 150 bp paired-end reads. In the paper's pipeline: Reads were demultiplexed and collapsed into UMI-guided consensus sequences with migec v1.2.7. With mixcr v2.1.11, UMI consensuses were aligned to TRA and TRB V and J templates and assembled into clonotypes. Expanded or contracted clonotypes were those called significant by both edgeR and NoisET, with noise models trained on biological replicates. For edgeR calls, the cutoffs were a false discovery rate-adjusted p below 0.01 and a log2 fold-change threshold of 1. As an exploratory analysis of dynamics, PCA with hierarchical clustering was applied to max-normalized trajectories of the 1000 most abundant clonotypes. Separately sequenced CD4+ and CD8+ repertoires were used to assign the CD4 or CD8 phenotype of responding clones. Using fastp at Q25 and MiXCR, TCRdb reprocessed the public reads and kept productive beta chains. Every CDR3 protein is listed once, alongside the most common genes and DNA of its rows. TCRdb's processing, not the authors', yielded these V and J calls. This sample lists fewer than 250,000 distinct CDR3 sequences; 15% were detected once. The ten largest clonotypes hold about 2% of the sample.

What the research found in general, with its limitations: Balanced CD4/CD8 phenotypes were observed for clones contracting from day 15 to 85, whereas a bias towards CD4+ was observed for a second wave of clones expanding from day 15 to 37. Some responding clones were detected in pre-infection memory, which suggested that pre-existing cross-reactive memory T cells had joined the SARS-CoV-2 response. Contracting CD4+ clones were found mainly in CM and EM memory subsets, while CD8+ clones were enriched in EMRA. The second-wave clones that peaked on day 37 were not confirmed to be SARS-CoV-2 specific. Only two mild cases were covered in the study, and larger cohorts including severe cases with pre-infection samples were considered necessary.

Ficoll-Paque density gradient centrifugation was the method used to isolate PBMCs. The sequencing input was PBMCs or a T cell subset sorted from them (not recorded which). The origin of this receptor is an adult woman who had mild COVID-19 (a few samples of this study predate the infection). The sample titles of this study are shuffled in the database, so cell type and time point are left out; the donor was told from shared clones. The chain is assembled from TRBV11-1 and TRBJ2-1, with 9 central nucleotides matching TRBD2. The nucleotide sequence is TGTGCCAGCAGCTCCCTGGATAGCGGGAGCTCCTACAATGAGCAGTTCTTC. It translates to CASSSLDSGSSYNEQFF.